This entry is about one T cell receptor beta chain. Antigen specificity is unknown. TCRdb called the reads again in MiXCR, with one record for every CDR3 protein. The sample shows just under 65,000 distinct CDR3 sequences, about 48% of them seen only once. This sample was taken from a study of type 1 regulatory T cells. Across the study: This in vitro CD4 product, T-allo10, is enriched for Tr1 cells and alloantigen-specific. Overall study findings and caveats: Tr1 cells had a more restricted TCR repertoire than non-Tr1 cells.

The receptor comes from a human donor in good health. The source material was cultured non-Tr1 T cells, either the whole culture or a sorted T cell fraction (not recorded which).

Written as DNA, the CDR3 is TGCGCCAGCAGCCAAGAAGTCCTCCCAGGGGGAGCTGGAAACACCATATATTTT. Translating gives CASSQEVLPGGAGNTIYF. The J gene is TRBJ1-3, the V gene TRBV4-1; 7 bases line up with TRBD1. CDR1 and CDR2 (germline): MGHRA, YSYEKL. The V and J ends lost 0 bases and 2 bases, in that order; junction bases with no gene match: 10. This CDR3 is 18 amino acids long.